This is a list of T cell receptor beta chains from one sample in a study of cytomegalovirus exposure and HLA in healthy donors. Sequenced by immunoSEQ multiplex PCR; TCRdb stores in-frame clones only, minus some. The profile shows approximately 110,000 clones, around 70% of them singletons. The sequenced material came from PBMCs. Receptors originate from a man aged 35 to 55 in good health and CMV-seropositive. CDR3s include the opening cysteine and the closing phenylalanine or tryptophan. D genes are given only for firm matches. Expanded clones get a size class; other rows say once, few or many, or leave the size out.

d_gene	v_gene	j_gene	abundance	CDR3nt	CDR3aa
NA	TRBV6-5	TRBJ2-1	NA	TGTGCCAGCAGCGGGACTGGGACCAATGAGCAGTTCTTC	CASSGTGTNEQFF
NA	TRBV7-2	TRBJ1-1	NA	TGTGCCAGCAGCCCCCACTACCAGGGTTACACTGAAGCTTTCTTT	CASSPHYQGYTEAFF
TRBD2	TRBV18	TRBJ2-1	NA	TGTGCCAGCTCAAAAGGGGCGGGAGGGAACAATGAGCAGTTCTTC	CASSKGAGGNNEQFF
NA	TRBV7-9	TRBJ2-1	NA	TGTGCCAGCAGCGGGACTCCGACCTACAATGAGCAGTTCTTC	CASSGTPTYNEQFF
NA	TRBV4-1	TRBJ2-1	once	TGCGCCAGCAGTCTGACACCCCTCAATGAGCAGTTCTTC	CASSLTPLNEQFF
NA	TRBV5-1	TRBJ2-3	NA	TGCGCCAGCAGCAGCTCGGGAGTGAAGGCAGATACGCAGTATTTT	CASSSSGVKADTQYF
TRBD1	TRBV6-5	TRBJ2-7	NA	TGTGCCAGCAGTTACTCGAACAGGGGCTACGAGCAGTACTTC	CASSYSNRGYEQYF
NA	TRBV19	TRBJ2-1	few	TGTGCCAGTAGTGCGCGGGTTTACAATGAGCAGTTCTTC	CASSARVYNEQFF
NA	TRBV9	TRBJ1-5	few	TGTGCCAGCAGTTTGGGGGGGCTTATTAATCAGCCCCAGCATTTT	CASSLGGLINQPQHF
TRBD1	TRBV4-1	TRBJ1-2	NA	TGCGCCAGCAGCACGGGGACAGGGCCCTATGGCTACACCTTC	CASSTGTGPYGYTF
TRBD2	TRBV7-9	TRBJ2-3	NA	TGTGCCAGCAGCAAGACTAGCGGGCTCACAGATACGCAGTATTTT	CASSKTSGLTDTQYF
NA	TRBV29-1	TRBJ2-3	NA	TGCAGCGTTGAAGGTGTCCTAGCTCAAAAGGGATCTAGCACAGATACGCAGTATTTT	CSVEGVLAQKGSSTDTQYF
NA	TRBV7-9	TRBJ2-3	NA	TGTGCCAGCAGCTTAGATACGGGAGGCACAGATACGCAGTATTTT	CASSLDTGGTDTQYF
TRBD1	TRBV6-5	TRBJ1-5	NA	TGTGCCAGCAGTCCGGACAGGGGTGAACAGCCCCAGCATTTT	CASSPDRGEQPQHF
TRBD2	TRBV19	TRBJ2-1	NA	TGTGCCAGTAGTTCAAGCGGGATGTCCTACAATGAGCAGTTCTTC	CASSSSGMSYNEQFF
TRBD1	TRBV5-4	TRBJ1-2	NA	TGTGCCAGCAGCTCATTAGGGGACAGGGTTCGCTATGGCTACACCTTC	CASSSLGDRVRYGYTF
NA	TRBV7-9	TRBJ1-2	once	TGTGCCAGCAGCCGTACAGGGTTTGGCTACACCTTC	CASSRTGFGYTF
NA	TRBV2	TRBJ1-5	NA	TGTGCCAGCAGCGAAGGTCTGGGGGCGAGGGAGCCCCAGCATTTT	CASSEGLGAREPQHF
TRBD2	TRBV4-3	TRBJ2-7	NA	TGCGCCAGCAGCCAAGATTGGGGGACTAGCGGGAGATCCTCCTACGAGCAGTACTTC	CASSQDWGTSGRSSYEQYF
TRBD2	TRBV5-1	TRBJ2-2	once	TGCGCCAGCAGCAACCCGGGGGGAGCCGGGGAGCTGTTTTTT	CASSNPGGAGELFF
NA	TRBV10-3	TRBJ1-5	NA	TGTGCCATCAGTGAGTCGCTACCCGGGGGGGTCCGCGACCAGCCCCAGCATTTT	CAISESLPGGVRDQPQHF
NA	TRBV10-2	TRBJ2-2	NA	TGCGCCAGCAGTATAGAGCGACCGAACACCGGGGAGCTGTTTTTT	CASSIERPNTGELFF
NA	TRBV19	TRBJ1-5	NA	TGTGCCAGCCTCTCGGGATTCAATCAGCCCCAGCATTTT	CASLSGFNQPQHF
TRBD1	TRBV28	TRBJ2-5	NA	TGTGCCAGCAGTTTGCTACAGGGGGCGGGAGAGACCCAGTACTTC	CASSLLQGAGETQYF
TRBD1	TRBV5-1	TRBJ1-1	NA	TGCGCCAGCAGCTTGGGGACAGGGGGTGTCTCTGAAGCTTTCTTT	CASSLGTGGVSEAFF
NA	TRBV5-1	TRBJ2-1	NA	TGCGCCAGCAGCTTGGACAGAGACAATGAGCAGTTCTTC	CASSLDRDNEQFF
TRBD2	TRBV28	TRBJ2-7	once	TGTGCCAGCAGTTTATCGCGGCTAGCGGGAGTCCCCTCCGGGGTGCAGTACTTC	CASSLSRLAGVPSGVQYF
NA	TRBV9	TRBJ1-1	NA	TGTGCCAGCAGCGTAGCTTCGGGGGGGATGAACACTGAAGCTTTCTTT	CASSVASGGMNTEAFF
NA	TRBV4-3	TRBJ1-1	NA	TGCGCCAGCAGCCAAGATGAGGTTGGTGGCACTGAAGCTTTCTTT	CASSQDEVGGTEAFF
TRBD1	TRBV2	TRBJ1-1	NA	TGTGCCAGCAGTACAGGGGGAGACACTGAAGCTTTCTTT	CASSTGGDTEAFF
NA	TRBV30	TRBJ1-1	NA	TGTGCCTGGAGTAGGGGGAGCGCAGTGACTGAAGCTTTCTTT	CAWSRGSAVTEAFF
TRBD1	TRBV10-3	TRBJ1-1	few	TGTGCCATCAGCAAGGACAGGGGAAACACTGAAGCTTTCTTT	CAISKDRGNTEAFF
NA	TRBV7-3	TRBJ2-6	NA	TGTGCCAGCAGCTCCCCCTGGGCACCTGGGGCCAACGTCCTGACTTTC	CASSSPWAPGANVLTF
NA	TRBV15	TRBJ2-2	NA	TGTGCCACCAGCAGAGATCGAGACACCAACACCGGGGAGCTGTTTTTT	CATSRDRDTNTGELFF
TRBD2	TRBV6-5	TRBJ2-5	NA	TGTGCCAGCAGTTACACGGGACTAGCGAGAGAGACCCAGTACTTC	CASSYTGLARETQYF
TRBD1	TRBV19	TRBJ2-7	NA	TGTGCCAGTAGTCCCGGGACAGACGAGTTTTTCGTCACCTACGAGCAGTACTTC	CASSPGTDEFFVTYEQYF
NA	TRBV20-1	TRBJ2-1	NA	TGCAGTGCTCGCAATGAGCAGTTCTTC	CSARNEQFF
TRBD1	TRBV6-6	TRBJ1-3	NA	TGTGCCAGCAGGGGACTGGGACAGGGGGCTGGAAACACCATATATTTT	CASRGLGQGAGNTIYF
NA	TRBV7-8	TRBJ2-7	NA	TGTGCCAGCAGCTTATCTGGACAGATCCTATCATACGAGCAGTACTTC	CASSLSGQILSYEQYF
TRBD2	TRBV7-3	TRBJ2-1	few	TGTGCCAGCAGCCCAGCGGGAGGGTACAATGAGCAGTTCTTC	CASSPAGGYNEQFF
TRBD1	TRBV13	TRBJ2-7	NA	TGTGCCAGCAGCTCTCAGGGACAGGGCTCCTACGAGCAGTACTTC	CASSSQGQGSYEQYF
TRBD1	TRBV19	TRBJ1-1	NA	TGTGCCAGTAGTACAAGACAGGGGGCGAACACTGAAGCTTTCTTT	CASSTRQGANTEAFF
TRBD1	TRBV30	TRBJ1-2	NA	TGTGCCTGGAGTGCCGCTGGACAGGGAGGCGGCTACACCTTC	CAWSAAGQGGGYTF
NA	TRBV7-7	TRBJ2-1	NA	TGTGCCAGCAGCTTAGGCGGAGATTACAATGAGCAGTTCTTC	CASSLGGDYNEQFF
TRBD1	TRBV6-5	TRBJ1-5	NA	TGTGCCAGCAGTTACGACAGGGATCAGCCCCAGCATTTT	CASSYDRDQPQHF
NA	TRBV7-9	TRBJ1-2	NA	TGTGCCAGCAGCTCCCACTTCGACAGGCCACATAACTATGGCTACACCTTC	CASSSHFDRPHNYGYTF
NA	TRBV9	TRBJ2-7	few	TGTGCCAGCAGCGTTGGGACTTGGTCCTACGAGCAGTACTTC	CASSVGTWSYEQYF